This TCR beta chain emerged from a study of blood T cell repertoires in COVID-19. Across the whole study: Sites in the United States, Italy and Spain provided acute and convalescent COVID-19 samples. PBMCs, B-cell-depleted T cells, or T cells provided the cDNA or gDNA that made up the material.

This clone appeared a single time. Clones were read by immunoSEQ multiplex PCR, and TCRdb kept only the in-frame ones, dropping some. Of some 65,000 clones in the sample, roughly 78% were seen once. Germline V gene sequence: CDR1 DFQATT, CDR2 SNEGSKA (reference sequence). The V and J ends lost 1 base and 6 bases respectively, with 4 bases between them. The CDR3 has 10 amino acids. The sample comprised peripheral blood. The clonotype was recovered from a human donor in a cohort sampled during active COVID-19. The J gene is TRBJ2-7, the V gene TRBV20-1; no firm D call. The CDR3 nucleotides read TGCAGTGCTAGAGGCGGCGAGCAGTACTTC. Residues: CSARGGEQYF.